This entry lists 5 T cell receptor beta chains sequenced from one sample in a study of vaccination effects on CD4 cells after COVID-19. Sequencing followed a ViraFEST assay step that expanded antigen-specific CD4+ T cells with viral peptide pools. The culture ran for around ten days before CD4+ T cells were isolated. Everyone in the study got two shots of either the BNT162b2 or mRNA-1273 vaccine. Their antigens remain unidentified. Repertoires were generated with immunoSEQ multiplex PCR, while TCRdb's copy carries only in-frame clones and drops some. The sample lists about 46,000 clones, over 60% occurring once. Sequencing was performed on CD4+ T cells from PBMCs cultured with HCoV-OC43 spike peptides, taken after COVID-19 vaccination. Subset given: HCoV-OC43 spike overlapping peptide pool stimulation. The receptors come from a human donor who received a COVID-19 vaccine.

This clone was found many times. This chain links TRBV7-7 with TRBJ2-5; TRBD1 is a possible D gene (6 bases). V was cut by 4 bases and J by 5 bases, with 26 bases left in between. Germline CDR1 reads SSHAT; CDR2 reads FNYEAQ (reference sequence). CDR3 length equals 18 residues. In nucleotides, the CDR3 is TGTGCCAGCAGCTCAGGTCGGCTGGTGAGGGGGACATTGGAGACCCAGTACTTC. It is translated as CASSSGRLVRGTLETQYF.

The V and J genes are TRBV3-1 (or the pseudogene TRBV3-2) and TRBJ2-7, with D maybe TRBD1 (5 bases). The CDR3 has 15 residues. V was cut by 2 bases and J by 3 bases, with 14 bases left in between. CDR1 and CDR2 (germline): LGHDT, YNNKEL (reference sequence). The CDR3 nucleotides read TGTGCCAGCAGCCAAACGGCAGGGCGAATCTACGAGCAGTACTTC. Translating gives CASSQTAGRIYEQYF.

V gene TRBV12-3 or TRBV12-4 combines with J gene TRBJ1-2; D not resolved. The CDR3 loop spans 13 amino acids. Trimming pared 4 bases from V and 7 bases from J, leaving 13 bases between. The CDR3 DNA reads TGTGCCAGCAGTTCGTTATATCCGGGTGGCTACACCTTC. Translated, it gives CASSSLYPGGYTF.

The chain uses TRBV2 and TRBJ2-7; D possibly uses TRBD1 or TRBD2 (6 bases each). This CDR3 region has 14 residues. Germline V gene data show CDR1 as SNHLY and CDR2 as FYNNEI. Trimming took 6 bases from V and 5 from J, leaving 17 bases between them. CDR3 residues: CASSPRGGTNEQYF. CDR3 DNA: TGTGCCAGCAGCCCCCGAGGGGGGACCAACGAGCAGTACTTC.

The chain recombines TRBV5-4 with TRBJ2-1; TRBD1 matches at 8 bases. Germline loops: CDR1 SGHNT, CDR2 YYREEE (reference sequence). With V trimmed by 1 base and J by 7 bases, 13 bases remained unmatched. The CDR3 sequence is 17 residues long. The CDR3 is CASSLIPRDRRRNEQFF. The CDR3 DNA is TGTGCCAGCAGCTTGATCCCCCGGGACAGGAGACGTAATGAGCAGTTCTTC.